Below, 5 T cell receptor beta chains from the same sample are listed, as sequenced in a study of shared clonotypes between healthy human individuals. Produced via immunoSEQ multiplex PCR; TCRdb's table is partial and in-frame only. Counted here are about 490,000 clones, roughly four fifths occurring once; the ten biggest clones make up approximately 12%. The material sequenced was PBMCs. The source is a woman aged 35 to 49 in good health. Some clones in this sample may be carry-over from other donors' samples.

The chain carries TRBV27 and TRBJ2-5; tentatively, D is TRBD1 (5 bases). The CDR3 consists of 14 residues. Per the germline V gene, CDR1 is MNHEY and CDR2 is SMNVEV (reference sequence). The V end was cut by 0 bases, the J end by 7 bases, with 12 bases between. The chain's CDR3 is CASSLSDSRGTQYF. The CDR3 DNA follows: TGTGCCAGCAGTTTATCCGACAGCCGAGGGACCCAGTACTTC.

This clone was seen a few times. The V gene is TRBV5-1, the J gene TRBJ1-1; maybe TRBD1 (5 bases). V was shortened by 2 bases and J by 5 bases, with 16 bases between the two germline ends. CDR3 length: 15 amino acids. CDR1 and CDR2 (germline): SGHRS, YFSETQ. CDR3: CASSFSGSEGTEAFF. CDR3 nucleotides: TGCGCCAGCAGCTTTTCCGGATCCGAGGGGACTGAAGCTTTCTTT.

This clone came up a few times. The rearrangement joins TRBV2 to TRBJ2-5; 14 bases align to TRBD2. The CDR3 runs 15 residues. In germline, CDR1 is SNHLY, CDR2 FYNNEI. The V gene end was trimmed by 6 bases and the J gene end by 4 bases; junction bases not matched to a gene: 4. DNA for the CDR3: TGTGCCAGCAGCGGGACTAGCGGGAGAGGAGAGACCCAGTACTTC. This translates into CASSGTSGRGETQYF.

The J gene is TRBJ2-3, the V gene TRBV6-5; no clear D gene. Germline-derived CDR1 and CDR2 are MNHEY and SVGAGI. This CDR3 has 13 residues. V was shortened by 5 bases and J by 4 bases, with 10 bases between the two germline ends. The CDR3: CASSPRLADTQYF. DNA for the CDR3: TGTGCCAGCAGTCCAAGGCTAGCAGATACGCAGTATTTT.

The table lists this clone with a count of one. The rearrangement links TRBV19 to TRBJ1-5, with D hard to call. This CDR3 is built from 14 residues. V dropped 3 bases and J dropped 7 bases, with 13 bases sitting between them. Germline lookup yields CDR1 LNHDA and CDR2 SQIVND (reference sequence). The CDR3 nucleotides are TGTGCCAGTAGTATGTCGGCGGATGGGCAGCCCCAGCATTTT. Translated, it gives CASSMSADGQPQHF.